A selection of T cell receptor beta chains follows, all from one sample in a study of CD8 T cells in ankylosing spondylitis. One entry per CDR3 protein results from TCRdb running MiXCR on the 5' RACE reads. The repertoire holds 150,000 to 250,000 distinct CDR3 sequences, with around 13% as singletons. What was sequenced was blood, either unsorted or a sorted T cell fraction (not recorded which). Source of these receptors: a male donor with ankylosing spondylitis or in good health (not recorded which). The CDR3 runs from the conserved cysteine through the conserved F or W. Each record gives: J gene, D gene, clone size, V gene, CDR3 protein, CDR3 DNA. D genes are given only for firm matches. Only part of the rows carry a size: once, few, many, or a class if the clone is expanded.

J gene: TRBJ2-5; D gene: NA; clone size: NA; V gene: TRBV12-3/TRBV12-4; CDR3 protein: CASRRGGRETQYF; CDR3 DNA: TGTGCCAGCCGGAGAGGGGGGAGGGAGACCCAGTACTTC
J gene: TRBJ2-7; D gene: NA; clone size: NA; V gene: TRBV20-1; CDR3 protein: CSARGGLDHEQYF; CDR3 DNA: TGCAGTGCTAGAGGTGGCTTGGACCACGAGCAGTACTTC
J gene: TRBJ2-3; D gene: TRBD2; clone size: NA; V gene: TRBV27; CDR3 protein: CASSLGRGGNTDTQYF; CDR3 DNA: TGTGCCAGCAGTTTAGGCCGGGGGGGCAACACAGATACGCAGTATTTT
J gene: TRBJ2-5; D gene: NA; clone size: NA; V gene: TRBV6-1; CDR3 protein: CASSEEGWLETQYF; CDR3 DNA: TGTGCCAGCAGTGAGGAAGGGTGGTTAGAGACCCAGTACTTC
J gene: TRBJ2-7; D gene: TRBD2; clone size: few; V gene: TRBV6-2/TRBV6-3; CDR3 protein: CASSDPGGTYEQYF; CDR3 DNA: TGTGCCAGCAGCGATCCCGGGGGGACCTACGAGCAGTACTTC
J gene: TRBJ2-4; D gene: NA; clone size: few; V gene: TRBV27; CDR3 protein: CASRTNHGENIQYF; CDR3 DNA: TGTGCCAGCAGGACGAACCACGGGGAAAACATTCAGTACTTC
J gene: TRBJ2-3; D gene: NA; clone size: NA; V gene: TRBV6-1; CDR3 protein: CASSEGQGGDTQYF; CDR3 DNA: TGTGCCAGCAGTGAAGGTCAGGGGGGAGATACGCAGTATTTT
J gene: TRBJ2-4; D gene: TRBD2; clone size: NA; V gene: TRBV4-1; CDR3 protein: CASSHILAGGAKNIQYF; CDR3 DNA: TGCGCCAGCAGCCACATCCTAGCGGGGGGAGCCAAAAACATTCAGTACTTC
J gene: TRBJ2-1; D gene: TRBD2; clone size: NA; V gene: TRBV7-9; CDR3 protein: CASSSERDSYNEQFF; CDR3 DNA: TGTGCCAGCAGCTCAGAGCGGGACTCCTACAATGAGCAGTTCTTC
J gene: TRBJ2-7; D gene: NA; clone size: many; V gene: TRBV4-1; CDR3 protein: CASSQGAGPYEQYF; CDR3 DNA: TGCGCCAGCAGCCAAGGGGCGGGACCCTACGAGCAGTACTTC
J gene: TRBJ2-2; D gene: NA; clone size: NA; V gene: TRBV19; CDR3 protein: CASGVANTGELFF; CDR3 DNA: TGTGCCAGCGGGGTCGCGAACACCGGGGAGCTGTTTTTT
J gene: TRBJ2-3; D gene: NA; clone size: NA; V gene: TRBV5-1; CDR3 protein: CASSLVGGLAWDASTDTQYF; CDR3 DNA: TGCGCCAGCAGCTTGGTTGGAGGGCTAGCGTGGGATGCTAGCACAGATACGCAGTATTTT
J gene: TRBJ1-1; D gene: NA; clone size: NA; V gene: TRBV2; CDR3 protein: CASSELGIASTEAFF; CDR3 DNA: TGTGCCAGCAGTGAATTAGGGATAGCGAGTACTGAAGCTTTCTTT